The 4 T cell receptor beta chains given below trace back to one sample, sequenced in a study of CD8+ T cells in alopecia areata. RNA was extracted and reverse transcribed into cDNA as the sequencing template. Sequenced by immunoSEQ multiplex PCR; TCRdb stores in-frame clones only, minus some. The table has roughly 110,000 clones, 84% seen once. Treatment given: oral pan-JAK inhibitor, 5-10 mg twice daily. The specimen comprised CD8+ T cells sorted from blood, sampled at week 24, from a patient treated with tofacitinib. Receptors were obtained from a human donor with alopecia areata.

The gene calls are TRBV7-2 and TRBJ2-7, with 10 nucleotides matching TRBD2. V was pared by 0 bases and J by 5 bases, with 4 bases of the junction left unmatched. Looked up from germline, CDR1 is SGHTA and CDR2 is FQGNSA. The CDR3 totals 15 residues. The CDR3 is CASSLALAGRHEQYF. As DNA, the CDR3 is TGTGCCAGCAGCTTAGCACTAGCGGGGAGGCACGAGCAGTACTTC.

This chain uses TRBV5-6 with TRBJ2-5, with 11 bases identical to TRBD2. V dropped 4 bases and J dropped 2; count of bases not matched to a gene: 10. Germline CDR1 SGHDT, CDR2 YYEEEE. The CDR3 consists of 17 residues. DNA of the CDR3: TGTGCCAGCAGCGACCTTAGCGGGGGGGCCAATCAAGAGACCCAGTACTTC. It specifies CASSDLSGGANQETQYF.

The J gene is TRBJ2-7, the V gene TRBV7-9; possibly TRBD2 for D (7 bases). This CDR3 has 11 residues. The ends were cut back, 8 bases at V and 6 bases at J, with 11 bases in the middle. Germline CDR1 reads SEHNR; CDR2 reads FQNEAQ (reference sequence). Here the CDR3 DNA reads TGTGCCAGCGGGGGGGCCAGCGAGCAGTACTTC. Translated, it gives CASGGASEQYF.

This chain connects TRBV4-3 to TRBJ1-1, with D maybe TRBD1 (6 bases). The CDR3 covers 15 residues. Deletions cut 3 bases from V and 2 bases from J, with 13 bases between. Germline lookup yields CDR1 LGHNA and CDR2 YSLEER. The CDR3 DNA follows: TGCGCCAGCAGCCATAAGTGGGGGCACAACACTGAAGCTTTCTTT. It is translated as CASSHKWGHNTEAFF.